The T cell receptor (beta chain) described here comes from a study of cytomegalovirus exposure and HLA in healthy donors. Across the study: Sequencing of about 179 million T cells in an earlier analysis found 100 million or so unique TCR beta sequences.

Nominally healthy donors were sampled, though unrecorded immune exposures were likely. The CDR3 totals 16 residues. The germline CDR1 and CDR2 sequences are SGHRS and YFSETQ. Trimming left V 3 bases short and J 2 bases short, with 18 bases between. The study ran its PCR with 60 Vbeta and 13 Jbeta primers. Produced via immunoSEQ multiplex PCR; TCRdb's table is partial and in-frame only. The sample holds about 170,000 clones. Findings and limits, study-wide: In a later analysis, a missense DCLRE1C variant was linked to TCR beta V- and J-gene trimming.

Remarks on this clone: Its antigen is as yet unknown.

The rearrangement joins TRBV5-1 to TRBJ2-7; tentative D call: TRBD1 (6 bases). Sequencing was performed on PBMCs. The sequence was obtained from a woman between 18 and 29 years old in good health and CMV-seropositive. The CDR3 nucleotides are TGCGCCAGCAGCTGGTGGGACAACCTGGAGGCCTACGAGCAGTACTTC. This codes for CASSWWDNLEAYEQYF.